This entry lists 7 T cell receptor beta chains sequenced from one sample in a study of cytomegalovirus exposure and HLA in healthy donors (dated by TCRdb to about 2017). The protocol used for the library was the immunoSEQ multiplex PCR assay. The multiplex PCR relied on a mix of 60 forward primers for TCR Vbeta segments and 13 reverse primers for TCR Jbeta segments. Here the immuneACCESS table is served through TCRdb, limited to in-frame sequences with V and J called. Missing clones are a known gap in these copies; in checked studies unresolved V genes cover under half, and the rest lacks a known reason. This sample gives some 170,000 clones in total; approximately 72% of them show up just once. The biggest ten clones account for less than 2.5% of the sample. The sequenced sample consisted of PBMCs. The receptors were sampled from a human donor in good health.

This clone was recorded once. Here the CDR3 DNA reads TGCGCCAGCAGCCCGCCGTCCCGGGACACCTTTAAGTTCCACACTGAAGCTTTCTTT. Its protein is CASSPPSRDTFKFHTEAFF. The rearrangement uses TRBV4-1 and TRBJ1-1; TRBD1 might be the D (6 bases). The CDR3 sequence is 19 residues long. Germline lookup yields CDR1 MGHRA and CDR2 YSYEKL. V lost 4 bases and J lost 3, with 27 bases in between.

The chain carries TRBV27 and TRBJ2-7; 9 nucleotides agree with TRBD1. This CDR3 spans 15 amino acids. Germline V CDR1 and CDR2: MNHEY, SMNVEV (reference sequence). V lost 4 bases, J lost 7 bases, and 11 bases stayed unmatched. CDR3 sequence: CASSSPTGQGSEQYF. The CDR3 DNA reads as TGTGCCAGCAGTTCCCCCACAGGACAGGGGAGTGAGCAGTACTTC.

This clone turned up a few times. The V call is TRBV15, the J call TRBJ2-1, with a weak D call TRBD2 (6 bases). Germline-derived CDR1 and CDR2 are LNHNV and YYDKDF (reference sequence). This CDR3 spans 14 amino acids. V was pared by 5 bases and J by 0 bases, with 8 bases between. The chain's CDR3 is CATSARGSYNEQFF. The CDR3 DNA sequence: TGTGCCACCAGCGCGCGGGGCTCCTACAATGAGCAGTTCTTC.

V usage is TRBV19 and J usage is TRBJ2-1, with TRBD2 identical over 10 bases. The junction had 5 bases not matched to a gene; V was cut back by 8 bases and J by 4 bases. The germline gives CDR1 LNHDA, CDR2 SQIVND (reference sequence). The CDR3 loop spans 14 amino acids. The CDR3 DNA follows: TGTGCCAGTTCAGCGGGGGGGTGGTACAATGAGCAGTTCTTC. Translating it yields CASSAGGWYNEQFF.

This chain joins TRBV7-9 and TRBJ2-5; TRBD1 is a possible D gene (6 bases). The end of the DNA fits TRBJ2-7 better, so the J call may be wrong. CDR3 size: 15 residues. CDR1 and CDR2 (germline): SEHNR, FQNEAQ (reference sequence). The chain's CDR3 is CASSFTGFRSYEQYF. The DNA for the CDR3 is TGTGCCAGCAGCTTTACAGGGTTTCGTTCCTACGAGCAGTACTTC.

The rearrangement joins TRBV7-6 to TRBJ2-3; a possible D gene is TRBD2 (5 bases). Germline V gives CDR1 SGHVS, CDR2 FNYEAQ. The V end lost 3 bases, the J end lost 7 bases, and 17 bases lay between the germline ends. The CDR3 extends over 15 amino acids. CDR3 residues: CASSLALGEHNTQYF. CDR3 in DNA: TGTGCCAGCAGCTTGGCCCTCGGGGAGCACAATACGCAGTATTTT.

This chain connects TRBV9 to TRBJ2-5; 9 nucleotides line up with TRBD2. This CDR3 has 16 amino acids. V lost 3 bases to trimming and J lost 0 bases; unmatched junction nucleotides: 6. Germline CDR1 and CDR2: SGDLS and YYNGEE. CDR3 bases: TGTGCCAGCAGCGCCCGAGAGCGGGGGGACCAAGAGACCCAGTACTTC. Its protein is CASSARERGDQETQYF.